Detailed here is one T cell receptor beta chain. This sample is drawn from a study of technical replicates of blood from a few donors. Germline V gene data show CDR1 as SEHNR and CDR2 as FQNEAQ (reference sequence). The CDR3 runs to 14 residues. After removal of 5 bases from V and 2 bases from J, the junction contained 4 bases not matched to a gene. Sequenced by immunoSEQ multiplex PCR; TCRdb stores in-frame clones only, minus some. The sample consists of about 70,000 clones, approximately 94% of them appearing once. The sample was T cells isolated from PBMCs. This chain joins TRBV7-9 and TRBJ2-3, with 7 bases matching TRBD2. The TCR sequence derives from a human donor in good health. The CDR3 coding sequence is TGTGCCAGCAGCCCCCTAGCGGACACAGATACGCAGTATTTT. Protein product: CASSPLADTDTQYF. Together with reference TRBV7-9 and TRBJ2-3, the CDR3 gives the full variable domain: DTGVSQNPRHKITKRGQNVTFRCDPISEHNRLYWYRQTLGQGPEFLTYFQNEAQLEKSRLLSDRFSAERPKGSFSTLEIQRTEQGDSAMYLCASSPLADTDTQYFGPGTRLTVL.